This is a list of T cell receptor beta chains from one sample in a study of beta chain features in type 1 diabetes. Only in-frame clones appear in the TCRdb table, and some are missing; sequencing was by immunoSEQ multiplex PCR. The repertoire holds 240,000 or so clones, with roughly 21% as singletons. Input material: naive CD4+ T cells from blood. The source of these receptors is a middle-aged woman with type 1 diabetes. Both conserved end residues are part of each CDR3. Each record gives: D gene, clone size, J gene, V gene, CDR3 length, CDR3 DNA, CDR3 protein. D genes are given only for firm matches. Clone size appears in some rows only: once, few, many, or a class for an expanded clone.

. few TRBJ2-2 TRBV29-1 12 TGCAGCGTTGACATGAACACCGGGGAGCTGTTTTTT CSVDMNTGELFF
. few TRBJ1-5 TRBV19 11 TGTGCCAGTAGTATAGGTTTGGGCCTCAATTTT CASSIGLGLNF
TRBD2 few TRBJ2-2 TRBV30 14 TGTGCCTGGAGGATCGGGACTAGCTCCGGGGAGCTGTTTTTT CAWRIGTSSGELFF
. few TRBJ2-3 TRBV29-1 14 TGCAGCTTACGACAGAATACTATGTCAGATACGCAGTATTTT CSLRQNTMSDTQYF
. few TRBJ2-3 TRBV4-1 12 TGCGCCAGCAGCCAAAGGGGAGATACGCAGTATTTT CASSQRGDTQYF
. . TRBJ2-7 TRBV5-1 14 TGCGCCAGCAGCTTTTGGACAGACTCCTACGAGCAGTACTTC CASSFWTDSYEQYF
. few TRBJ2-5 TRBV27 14 TGTGCCAGCAGACCACGACAGGCACAAGAGACCCAGTACTTC CASRPRQAQETQYF
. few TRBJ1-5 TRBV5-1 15 TGCGCCAGCAGCTTGGAGGCAGGAAGCAATCAGCCCCAGCATTTT CASSLEAGSNQPQHF
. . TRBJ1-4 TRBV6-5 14 TGTGCCAGCAGAGCCGGAACAGGGACGGAAAAACTGTTTTTT CASRAGTGTEKLFF
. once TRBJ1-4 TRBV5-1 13 TGCGCCAGCAGCTTTGAGGGAGAAGAAAAACTGTTTTTT CASSFEGEEKLFF
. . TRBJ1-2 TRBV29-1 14 TGCAGCGTTGAAGTCAGCCTAGCTAACTATGGCTACACCTTC CSVEVSLANYGYTF
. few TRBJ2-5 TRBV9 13 TGTGCCAGCAGCGTAGGGACAATAGAGACCCAGTACTTC CASSVGTIETQYF
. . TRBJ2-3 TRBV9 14 TGTGCCAGCAGCCCCCACTCGGGAACAGATACGCAGTATTTT CASSPHSGTDTQYF
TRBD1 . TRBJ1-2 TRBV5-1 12 TGCGCCAGCAGCACCGGGACAGGAGGCTACACCTTC CASSTGTGGYTF
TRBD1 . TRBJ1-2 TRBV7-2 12 TGTGCCAGCAGCCTGGGGACAGTTGGCTACACCTTC CASSLGTVGYTF
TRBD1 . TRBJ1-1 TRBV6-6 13 TGTGCCAGCAGGACAGGGGTTAACACTGAAGCTTTCTTT CASRTGVNTEAFF
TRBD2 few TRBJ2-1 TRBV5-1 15 TGCGCCAGCAGCTTGATGGGGGGGTCCTACAATGAGCAGTTCTTC CASSLMGGSYNEQFF
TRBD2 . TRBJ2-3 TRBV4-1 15 TGCGCCAGCAGCCAGGTTGGACTAGCGACCGATACGCAGTATTTT CASSQVGLATDTQYF
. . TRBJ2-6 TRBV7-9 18 TGTGCCAGCAGCTTTTCTGGCAGCTGGAGCTCTGGGGCCAACGTCCTGACTTTC CASSFSGSWSSGANVLTF
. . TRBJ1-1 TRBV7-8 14 TGTGCCAGCAGCCCGACAGGTGTGAACACTGAAGCTTTCTTT CASSPTGVNTEAFF
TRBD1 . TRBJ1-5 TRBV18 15 TGTGCCAGCTCACTTTTCCCGACAGGGGACGGCCCCCAGCATTTT CASSLFPTGDGPQHF
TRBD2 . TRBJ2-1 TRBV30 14 TGTGCCTGGAGCCTGACGGGGGGGTCGAATGAGCAGTTCTTC CAWSLTGGSNEQFF
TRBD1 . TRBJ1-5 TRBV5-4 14 TGTGCCAGCAGCCAGGGACAGGTGGGACAGCCCCAGCATTTT CASSQGQVGQPQHF
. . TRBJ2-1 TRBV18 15 TGTGCCAGCTCACCTAGTGACTTCTCCTACAATGAGCAGTTCTTC CASSPSDFSYNEQFF
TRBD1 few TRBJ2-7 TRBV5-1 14 TGCGCCAGCAGCCCATCGACAGGGCCCTACGAGCAGTACTTC CASSPSTGPYEQYF
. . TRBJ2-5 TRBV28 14 TGTGCCAGCAGAAATCAAGCCCCCCAGGGGACCCAGTACTTC CASRNQAPQGTQYF
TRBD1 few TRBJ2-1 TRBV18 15 TGTGCCAGCTCACAACCGGGACAGGGGGCAGGTGAGCAGTTCTTC CASSQPGQGAGEQFF
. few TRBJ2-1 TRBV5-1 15 TGCGCCAGCAGCTCCCTGGGCTACTCCTACAATGAGCAGTTCTTC CASSSLGYSYNEQFF
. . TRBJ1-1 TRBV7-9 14 TGTGCCAGCAGCTTAGAACGGGAGAACACTGAAGCTTTCTTT CASSLERENTEAFF
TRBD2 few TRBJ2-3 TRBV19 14 TGTGCCAGTAGTCCGAGCGGGGTCACAGATACGCAGTATTTT CASSPSGVTDTQYF
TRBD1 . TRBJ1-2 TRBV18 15 TGTGCCAGCTCACCTTTGACAGGGACGACCTATGGCTACACCTTC CASSPLTGTTYGYTF
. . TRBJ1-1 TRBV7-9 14 TGTGCCAGCATGCCGGGGGTCATGAACACTGAAGCTTTCTTT CASMPGVMNTEAFF
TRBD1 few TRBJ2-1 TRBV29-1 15 TGCAGCGTTGGTCAGGGACAGGGGGCTTACAATGAGCAGTTCTTC CSVGQGQGAYNEQFF
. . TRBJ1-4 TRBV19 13 TGTGCCAGCCGGCGGGGGCACGACCAAAAACTGTTTTTT CASRRGHDQKLFF
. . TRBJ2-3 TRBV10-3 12 TGTGCCACGAGCGCTAGCGAGGATACGCAGTATTTT CATSASEDTQYF
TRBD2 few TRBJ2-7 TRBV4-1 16 TGCGCCAGCAGCCAAGAGGGGGTGACTAGCGTCTACGAGCAGTACTTC CASSQEGVTSVYEQYF
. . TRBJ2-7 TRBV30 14 TGTGCCTGGAGCCGCGACAGTACTTCCTACGAGCAGTACTTC CAWSRDSTSYEQYF
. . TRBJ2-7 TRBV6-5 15 TGTGCCAGCAGTTACTCGGGAGGAGACATCTACGAGCAGTACTTC CASSYSGGDIYEQYF
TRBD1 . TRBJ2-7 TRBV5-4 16 TGTGCCAGCAGCTTTGGTACCGGGACAGGCTGGGGAGAGCAGTACTTC CASSFGTGTGWGEQYF
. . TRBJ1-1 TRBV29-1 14 TGCAGCGTGTCGGAATTTGGCGGCGGCCATGAAGCTTTCTTT CSVSEFGGGHEAFF
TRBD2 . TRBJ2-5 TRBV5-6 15 TGTGCCAGCAGCTTGCGACTAGCGGGCCAAGAGACCCAGTACTTC CASSLRLAGQETQYF
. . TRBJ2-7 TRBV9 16 TGTGCCAGCAGCTCACAGGCGAGGGCGGGATTCTACGAGCAGTACTTC CASSSQARAGFYEQYF
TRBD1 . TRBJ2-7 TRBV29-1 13 TGCAGCGTTGAGGCCCAGGGGGCCTACGAGCAGTACTTC CSVEAQGAYEQYF
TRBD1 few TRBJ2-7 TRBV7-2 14 TGTGCCAGCAGCCAGGGACAGGGGGAAGGGGAGCAGTACTTC CASSQGQGEGEQYF
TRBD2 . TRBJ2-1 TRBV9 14 TGTGCCAGCAGCGTAGCGGGGGGGCTCAATGAGCAGTTCTTC CASSVAGGLNEQFF
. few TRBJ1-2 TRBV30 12 TGTGCCTGGAGTGTACCGGGAAACGGCTACACCTTC CAWSVPGNGYTF
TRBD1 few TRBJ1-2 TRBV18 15 TGTGCCAGCTCGCCTCAGACAGGGGGAAACTATGGCTACACCTTC CASSPQTGGNYGYTF
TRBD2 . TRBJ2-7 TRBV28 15 TGTGCCAGCAGGACTAGCGGTGGGTTCCTCTACGAGCAGTACTTC CASRTSGGFLYEQYF
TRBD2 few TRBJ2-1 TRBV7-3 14 TGTGCCAGCAGCTTAAGCGGGAGTGTTGATGAGCAGTTCTTC CASSLSGSVDEQFF
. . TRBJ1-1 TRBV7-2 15 TGTGCCAGCAGCTTAGCGGCTGGGGCGGTCACTGAAGCTTTCTTT CASSLAAGAVTEAFF
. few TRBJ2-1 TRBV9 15 TGTGCCAGCAGCGGAGACCTAGCCGGGTACAATGAGCAGTTCTTC CASSGDLAGYNEQFF
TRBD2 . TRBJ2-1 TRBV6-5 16 TGTGCCAGCAGTTACGTGGCGGGAGGAAATATTAATGAGCAGTTCTTC CASSYVAGGNINEQFF
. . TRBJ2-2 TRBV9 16 TGTGCCAGCAGCCCCCTGAGTCGAAGGAACACCGGGGAGCTGTTTTTT CASSPLSRRNTGELFF
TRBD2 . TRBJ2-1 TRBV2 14 TGTGCCAGCAGTACTAATAGCGGGAGCCATGAGCAGTTCTTC CASSTNSGSHEQFF
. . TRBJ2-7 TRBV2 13 TGTGCCAGCAGTGAGGAGCTTAATTACGAGCAGTACTTC CASSEELNYEQYF
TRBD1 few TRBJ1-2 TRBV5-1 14 TGCGCCAGCAGCTTGGTAGGGGGCAGGGATGGCTACACCTTC CASSLVGGRDGYTF
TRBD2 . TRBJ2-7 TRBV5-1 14 TGCGCCAGCAGCGGGACCCAGGGAGGGTACGAGCAGTACTTC CASSGTQGGYEQYF
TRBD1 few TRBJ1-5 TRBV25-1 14 TGTGCCAGCAGTGGTGGACAGGGCAATCAGCCCCAGCATTTT CASSGGQGNQPQHF
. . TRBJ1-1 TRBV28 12 TGTGCGACAGGACTCCCGAACACTGAAGCTTTCTTT CATGLPNTEAFF